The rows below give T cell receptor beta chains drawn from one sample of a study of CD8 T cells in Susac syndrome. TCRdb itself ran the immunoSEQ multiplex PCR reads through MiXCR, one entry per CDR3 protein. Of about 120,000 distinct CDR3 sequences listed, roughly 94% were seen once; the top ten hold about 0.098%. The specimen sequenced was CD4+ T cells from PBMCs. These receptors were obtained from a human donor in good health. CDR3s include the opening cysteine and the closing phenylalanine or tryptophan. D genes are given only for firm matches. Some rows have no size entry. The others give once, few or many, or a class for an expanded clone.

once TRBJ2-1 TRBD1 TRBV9 TGTGCCAGCAGCGTAAGGGACAGCTCCTACAATGAGCAGTTCTTC CASSVRDSSYNEQFF
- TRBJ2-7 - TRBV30 TGTGCCTGGAGTCCTCTTACAGGTCTTTCCTACGAGCAGTACTTC CAWSPLTGLSYEQYF
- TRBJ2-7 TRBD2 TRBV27 TGTGCCAGCAGTAGCCCGGGACTAGCCAGTACGGAGTACTTC CASSSPGLASTEYF
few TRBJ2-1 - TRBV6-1 TGTGCCAGCACAAACACAGATTACAATGAGCAGTTCTTC CASTNTDYNEQFF
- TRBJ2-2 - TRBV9 TGTGCCAGCAGCGTAGACGCCTCCGGGGAGCTGTTTTTT CASSVDASGELFF
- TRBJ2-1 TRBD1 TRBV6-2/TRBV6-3 TGTGCCAGCAGTGTGACAGGGGTCAGCTTGCCACGGCAGTTCTTC CASSVTGVSLPRQFF
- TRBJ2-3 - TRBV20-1 TGCAGTGCTTCCGGACTGGTCGAAGATACGCAGTATTTT CSASGLVEDTQYF
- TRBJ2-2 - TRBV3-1 TGTGCCAGCAGCCAAGATATCGGGGCTTGGACCGGGGAGCTGTTTTTT CASSQDIGAWTGELFF
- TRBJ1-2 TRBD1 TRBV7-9 TGTGCCAGCAGCTTAGGGACAGGGATACATGGCTACACCTTC CASSLGTGIHGYTF
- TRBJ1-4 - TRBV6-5 TGTGCCAGCAGTTACTCCGTTTGGGAGGAAAAACTGTTTTTT CASSYSVWEEKLFF
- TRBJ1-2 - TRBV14 TGTGCCAGCAGCCAAGGGAGTGGGCGGCACTATGGCTACACCTTC CASSQGSGRHYGYTF
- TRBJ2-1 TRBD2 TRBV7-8 TGTGCCAGCAGCTTTACTCTTACTAGCGACTCCTACAATGAGCAGTTCTTC CASSFTLTSDSYNEQFF
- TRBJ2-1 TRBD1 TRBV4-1 TGCGCCAGCAGCCAAGAAGGTGGACAGGGGTACCTCTTCCCTTACAATGAGCAGTTCTTC CASSQEGGQGYLFPYNEQFF
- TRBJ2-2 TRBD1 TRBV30 TGTGCCTGGAGTGTAACAAGGACAGGGGGTCCCGGGGAGCTGTTTTTT CAWSVTRTGGPGELFF
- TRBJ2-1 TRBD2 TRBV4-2 TGTGCCAGCAGCCAAGCCCCACTAGCGGGAGGGAACAATGAGCAGTTCTTC CASSQAPLAGGNNEQFF
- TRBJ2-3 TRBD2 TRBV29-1 TGCAGCGTTGAGTACGGGGGGTACACAGATACGCAGTATTTT CSVEYGGYTDTQYF
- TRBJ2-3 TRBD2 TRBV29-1 TGCAGCGTTGAATCCCAGGTGGCTAGCGGGGGTAACACAGATACGCAGTATTTT CSVESQVASGGNTDTQYF
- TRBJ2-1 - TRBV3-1 TGTGCCAGCAGCCAAAGTGGGACTTTTGTGGGAGCGGGTGAGCAGTTCTTC CASSQSGTFVGAGEQFF
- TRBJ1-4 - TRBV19 TGTGCCAGTACCGCTAATGAAAAACTGTTTTTT CASTANEKLFF
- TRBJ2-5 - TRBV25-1 TGTGCCAGCAGTGAATCCGGGGCCCAAGAGACCCAGTACTTC CASSESGAQETQYF
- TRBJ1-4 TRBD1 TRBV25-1 TGTGCCAGCAGCAGGGGGCAGGGGGATGAAAAACTGTTTTTT CASSRGQGDEKLFF
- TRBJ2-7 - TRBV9 TGTGCCAGCAGCGTAGTAATGGAAGGAGGGGAGCAGTACTTC CASSVVMEGGEQYF
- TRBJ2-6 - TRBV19 TGTGCCAGTAGTATAGCCTACCCCCTAAGTCCTTCTGGGGCCAACGTCCTGACTTTC CASSIAYPLSPSGANVLTF
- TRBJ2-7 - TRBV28 TGTGCCAGCACCGCCGGGGGCACTTCCTACGAGCAGTACTTC CASTAGGTSYEQYF
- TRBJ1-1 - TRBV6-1 TGTGCCAGAGTACAGAGGTCTGAAATATCGAACACTGAAGCTTTCTTT CARVQRSEISNTEAFF
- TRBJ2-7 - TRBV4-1 TGCGCCAGCAGCCCTCCCCTGCGACAGAGCACCTACGAGCAGTACTTC CASSPPLRQSTYEQYF
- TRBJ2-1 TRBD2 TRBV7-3 TGTGCCAGCAGCTTACTGAGGGCGGGAGATTCAAATGAGCAGTTCTTC CASSLLRAGDSNEQFF
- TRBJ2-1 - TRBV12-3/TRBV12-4 TGTGCCAGCAGTTTAGCCCGGGACCCGAGCTCCTACAATGAGCAGTTCTTC CASSLARDPSSYNEQFF
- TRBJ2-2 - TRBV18 TGTGCCAGCTCACCACCCGCAAACCCGGAGGAGCTGTTTTTT CASSPPANPEELFF
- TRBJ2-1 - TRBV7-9 TGTGCCAGCAGCTTAGAGGCGGCCCGTCACAATGAGCAGTTCTTC CASSLEAARHNEQFF
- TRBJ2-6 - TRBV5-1 TGCGCCAGCAGCTTGGGGGGAGATCCTGGGGCCAACGTCCTGACTTTC CASSLGGDPGANVLTF
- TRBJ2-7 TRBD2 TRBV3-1 TGTGCCAGCAGCCCACTAGCGGGGTCGAGCTCCTACGAGCAGTACTTC CASSPLAGSSSYEQYF
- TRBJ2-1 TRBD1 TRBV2 TGTGCCAGCCCCGGGACAGGGGGGAATGAGCAGTTCTTC CASPGTGGNEQFF
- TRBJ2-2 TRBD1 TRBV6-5 TGTGCCAGCAGTCACAGGGGATTCACCGGGGAGCTGTTTTTT CASSHRGFTGELFF
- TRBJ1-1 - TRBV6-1 TGTGCCAGCACCAGGGTTGAGAACACTGAAGCTTTCTTT CASTRVENTEAFF
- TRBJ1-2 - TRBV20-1 TGCAGTGCTACCGGGATGACAGGCTCTCCGGGAGGCTACACCTTC CSATGMTGSPGGYTF
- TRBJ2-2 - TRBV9 TGTGCCAGCAGTCATAACACCGGGGAGCTGTTTTTT CASSHNTGELFF
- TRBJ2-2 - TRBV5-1 TGCGCCAGCAAACAAAGCGGTAACACCGGGGAGCTGTTTTTT CASKQSGNTGELFF
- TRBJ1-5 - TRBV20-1 TGCAGTGCCGAAGGGTGGAGCAATCAGCCCCAGCATTTT CSAEGWSNQPQHF
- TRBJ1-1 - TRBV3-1 TGTGCCAGCAGCCAAGAATGGCTCGCGAACACTGAAGCTTTCTTT CASSQEWLANTEAFF
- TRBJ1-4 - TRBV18 TGTGCCAGCTCACCACCGTCAACTAATGAAAAACTGTTTTTT CASSPPSTNEKLFF
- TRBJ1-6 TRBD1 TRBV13 TGTGCCAGCAGCTCTCCGGGACAGGACGATTCACCCCTCCACTTT CASSSPGQDDSPLHF